This T cell receptor beta chain was documented in a study of T cell repertoires in cytomegalovirus infection. Study information: Recently identified HLA-C-restricted CMV epitopes and well-studied HLA-B-restricted CMV epitopes were used by the study. It can be stated that public TCR beta signatures indicated CMV infection as well as a matching HLA type.

Overall study results and limits: Cumulative public TCR beta family frequency identified CMV carriers with the relevant HLA.

This clonotype was observed a handful of times. Its specificity is not known. Germline lookup yields CDR1 MNHNS and CDR2 SASEGT. V shed 3 bases and J shed 7 bases, with 16 bases lying between them. The CDR3 sequence is 15 residues long. TCRdb called the reads again in MiXCR, with one record for every CDR3 protein. Of roughly 860,000 distinct CDR3 sequences detected, around a third appear once; the ten largest clones hold 9.5% to 15%. V gene TRBV6-1 combines with J gene TRBJ2-1; the D is unclear. This specimen consisted of cultured CD8+ T cells from PBMCs, obtained from culture after CMV antigen stimulation. The TCR originated in a human donor in good health (CMV status not recorded). Some clones in this sample may be carry-over from other donors' samples. CDR3 DNA: TGTGCCAGCAGTGAGGAGCGCCTCAGTGGGAATGAGCAGTTCTTC. Protein product: CASSEERLSGNEQFF.